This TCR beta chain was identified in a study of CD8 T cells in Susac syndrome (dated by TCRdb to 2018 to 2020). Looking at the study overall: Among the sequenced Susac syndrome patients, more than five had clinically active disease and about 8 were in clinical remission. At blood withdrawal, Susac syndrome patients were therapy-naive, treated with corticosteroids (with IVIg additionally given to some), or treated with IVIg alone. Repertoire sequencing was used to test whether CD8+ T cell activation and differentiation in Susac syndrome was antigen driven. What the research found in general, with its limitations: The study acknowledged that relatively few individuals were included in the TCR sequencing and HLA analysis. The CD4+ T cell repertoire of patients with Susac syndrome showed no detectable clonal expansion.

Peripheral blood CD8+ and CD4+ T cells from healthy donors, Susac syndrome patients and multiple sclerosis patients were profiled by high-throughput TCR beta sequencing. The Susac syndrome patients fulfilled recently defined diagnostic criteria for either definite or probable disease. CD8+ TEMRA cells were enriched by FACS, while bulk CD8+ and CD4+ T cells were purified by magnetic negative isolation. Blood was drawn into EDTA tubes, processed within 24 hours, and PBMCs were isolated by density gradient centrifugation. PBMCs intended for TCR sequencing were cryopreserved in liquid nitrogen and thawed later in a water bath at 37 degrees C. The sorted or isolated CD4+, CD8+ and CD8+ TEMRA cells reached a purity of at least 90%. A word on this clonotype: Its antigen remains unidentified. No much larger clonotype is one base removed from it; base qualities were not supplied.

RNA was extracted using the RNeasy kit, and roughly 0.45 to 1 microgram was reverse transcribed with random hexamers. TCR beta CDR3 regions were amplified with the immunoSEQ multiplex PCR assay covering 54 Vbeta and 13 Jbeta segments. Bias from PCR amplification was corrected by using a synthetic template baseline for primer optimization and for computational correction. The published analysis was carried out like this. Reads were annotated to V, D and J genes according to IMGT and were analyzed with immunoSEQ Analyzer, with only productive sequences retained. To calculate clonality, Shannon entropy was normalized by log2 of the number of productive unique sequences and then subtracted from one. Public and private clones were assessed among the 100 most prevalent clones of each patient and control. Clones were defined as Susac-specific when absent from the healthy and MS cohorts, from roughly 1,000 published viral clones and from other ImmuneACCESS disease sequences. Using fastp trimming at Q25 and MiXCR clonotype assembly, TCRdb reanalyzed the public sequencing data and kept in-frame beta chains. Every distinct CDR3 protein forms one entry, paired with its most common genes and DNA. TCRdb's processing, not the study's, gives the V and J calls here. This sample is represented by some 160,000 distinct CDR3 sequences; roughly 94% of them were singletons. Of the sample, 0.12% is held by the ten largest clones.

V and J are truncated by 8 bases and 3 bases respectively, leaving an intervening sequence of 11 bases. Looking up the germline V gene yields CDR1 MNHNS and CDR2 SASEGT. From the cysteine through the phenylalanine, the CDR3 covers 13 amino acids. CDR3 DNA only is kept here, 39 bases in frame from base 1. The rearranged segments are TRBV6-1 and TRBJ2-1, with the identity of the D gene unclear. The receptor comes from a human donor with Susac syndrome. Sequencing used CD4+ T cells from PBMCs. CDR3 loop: CASGGWLYNEQFF. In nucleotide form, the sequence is TGTGCCAGCGGTGGTTGGCTCTACAATGAGCAGTTCTTC.